The 23 T cell receptor beta chains presented below share a single source sample, sequenced in a study of shared clonotypes between healthy human individuals. Assay used: immunoSEQ multiplex PCR; TCRdb lists only in-frame clones, some missing. The table lists nearly 600,000 clones, nearly 97% of them singletons. Positive CCR7 selection of CD45RO-negative cells yielded the naive CD8 cells, and terminally differentiated effector memory CD45RA+ cells were excluded. The sequenced sample was naive CD8+ T cells sorted from blood. Receptors were obtained from a woman aged 25 to 39 in good health.

V gene TRBV7-9 combines with J gene TRBJ1-2, with TRBD1 as a possible D gene (6 bases). CDR3 size: 11 residues. V lost 3 bases and J lost 8, with 7 bases in between. Germline V gives CDR1 SEHNR, CDR2 FQNEAQ (reference sequence). CDR3 in amino acids: CASSFDRGYTF. The CDR3 DNA follows: TGTGCCAGCAGCTTCGACAGGGGCTACACCTTC.

A single count supports this clone. The chain uses TRBV28 and TRBJ2-7, with 7 nucleotides matching TRBD1. CDR3 length equals 14 residues. Per germline, CDR1 MDHEN and CDR2 SYDVKM. After removal of 5 bases from V and 2 bases from J, the junction contained 6 bases not matched to a gene. CDR3 bases: TGTGCCAGCAGTCCACAGGGGACCCCCTACGAGCAGTACTTC. It is translated as CASSPQGTPYEQYF.

The CDR3 loop reads CARSTRQGRFCADTQYF. The CDR3, as DNA: TGTGCCAGAAGCACCCGACAGGGGAGGTTCTGCGCAGATACGCAGTATTTT. The chain employs TRBV5-3 and TRBJ2-3, with 8 nucleotides matching TRBD1. TRBV5-3 counts as an open reading frame of uncertain function. V dropped 4 bases and J dropped 4; count of bases not matched to a gene: 14. The CDR3 is 17 amino acids.

The chain joins TRBV27 to TRBJ2-7, with TRBD2 matching 12 bases. The V segment lost 4 bases and the J segment 1 base; nucleotides outside the gene matches: 8. Germline V lookup: CDR1 MNHEY, CDR2 SMNVEV (reference sequence). The CDR3 is made up of 17 amino acids. In DNA form, the CDR3 reads TGTGCCAGCAGTTCAACTACTAGCGGGAGGTATTCCTACGAGCAGTACTTC. As protein: CASSSTTSGRYSYEQYF.

This clone was found once. The chain joins TRBV18 to TRBJ2-7; 9 bases are shared with TRBD1. V shed 3 bases and J 4 bases; nucleotides not matched to a gene: 13. The germline V gene has CDR1 KGHSH and CDR2 LQKENI. This CDR3 has 17 amino acids. This chain's CDR3 is CASSPSPGDRGGYEQYF. CDR3 nucleotides: TGTGCCAGCTCACCCTCCCCCGGCGACAGGGGGGGGTACGAGCAGTACTTC.

J is TRBJ2-2 and V is TRBV28, with 8 bases matching TRBD2. With V trimmed by 0 bases and J by 0 bases, 6 bases remained unmatched. Germline V lookup: CDR1 MDHEN, CDR2 SYDVKM. The CDR3 is 18 residues long. This CDR3 reads CASSLWVLGLANTGELFF. The CDR3 DNA reads TGTGCCAGCAGTTTATGGGTTCTGGGACTAGCGAACACCGGGGAGCTGTTTTTT.

This clone was found once. The chain couples TRBV9 to TRBJ1-1, with 8 bases fitting TRBD1. The CDR3 length is 17 residues. The V gene end was trimmed by 3 bases and the J gene end by 1 base; junction bases not matched to a gene: 11. Germline lookup yields CDR1 SGDLS and CDR2 YYNGEE. The CDR3 region is CASSGRDRLEENTEAFF. CDR3 DNA: TGTGCCAGCAGCGGGCGGGACAGGTTGGAGGAGAACACTGAAGCTTTCTTT.

The chain has TRBV28 and TRBJ2-2, with 7 nucleotides matching TRBD2. The length of the CDR3 is 16 residues. Looked up from germline, CDR1 is MDHEN and CDR2 is SYDVKM. V lost 2 bases to trimming and J lost 7 bases; unmatched junction nucleotides: 10. In DNA, the CDR3 is TGTGCCAGCAGTTTAGGAACAGCGGGAAAAAACGGGGAGCTGTTTTTT. This sequence encodes CASSLGTAGKNGELFF.

The chain joins TRBV28 to TRBJ2-1, with a weak D call TRBD2 (7 bases). The CDR3 contains 14 residues. The ends were cut back, 4 bases at V and 6 bases at J, with 13 bases in the middle. CDR1 MDHEN and CDR2 SYDVKM come from the germline V gene. This chain's CDR3 is CASSWGGAGNEQFF. Written as DNA, the CDR3 is TGTGCCAGCAGTTGGGGGGGCGCGGGCAATGAGCAGTTCTTC.

The chain links TRBV7-6 to TRBJ2-5; 7 bases map to TRBD2. The CDR3 has 14 residues. Trimming took 4 bases from V and 0 from J; bases not matched to a gene: 2. Germline CDR1 is SGHVS and CDR2 is FNYEAQ. The CDR3 DNA sequence: TGTGCCAGCAGCTACGGGACTAACCAAGAGACCCAGTACTTC. Its translation is CASSYGTNQETQYF.

The J gene is TRBJ1-1, the V gene TRBV5-4; no clear D gene. CDR3 length: 14 amino acids. Germline lookup yields CDR1 SGHNT and CDR2 YYREEE (reference sequence). V was cut by 0 bases and J by 5 bases, with 11 bases left in between. This chain's CDR3 is CASSLDLGQTEAFF. Written as DNA, the CDR3 is TGTGCCAGCAGCTTGGATTTAGGGCAGACTGAAGCTTTCTTT.

The rearrangement links TRBV27 to TRBJ1-5, with 12 nucleotides matching TRBD1. Germline V CDR1 and CDR2: MNHEY, SMNVEV (reference sequence). J gave up 4 bases and V 2 bases, and 3 bases lay outside the gene matches. The CDR3 covers 16 residues. This CDR3 reads CASSLGTGGRNQPQHF. In nucleotides, the CDR3 is TGTGCCAGCAGTTTAGGGACAGGGGGCAGAAATCAGCCCCAGCATTTT.

V and J are TRBV6-4 and TRBJ2-1; D might be TRBD2 (6 bases). The CDR3 extends over 13 amino acids. From germline, CDR1 is MRHNA and CDR2 SNTAGT. V was shortened by 3 bases and J by 8 bases, with 11 bases between the two germline ends. Written as DNA, the CDR3 is TGTGCCAGCAGTGAGGGACTTTTCTATGAGCAGTTCTTC. It is translated as CASSEGLFYEQFF.

This clone has a single count. This chain uses TRBV7-3 with TRBJ2-6; tentatively, D is TRBD1 (5 bases). This CDR3 has 18 residues. V was shortened by 1 base and J by 0 bases, with 13 bases between the two germline ends. Per the germline V gene, CDR1 is SGHTA and CDR2 is FQGTGA. As DNA, the CDR3 is TGTGCCAGCAGCTTAAATATTGGACATGGCTCTGGGGCCAACGTCCTGACTTTC. It codes for CASSLNIGHGSGANVLTF.

The chain couples TRBV6-5 to TRBJ1-5; 7 positions match TRBD1. The CDR3 consists of 15 residues. Germline V gene sequence: CDR1 MNHEY, CDR2 SVGAGI. Unmatched junction bases numbered 8, after V lost 4 bases and J lost 5 bases. The CDR3 is CASSLTGSWDQPQHF. The DNA for the CDR3 is TGTGCCAGCAGTTTGACAGGGTCATGGGATCAGCCCCAGCATTTT.

This chain connects TRBV7-9 to TRBJ1-2, with TRBD1 identical over 8 bases. Germline trimming cut 5 bases from V and 3 bases from J; bases unmatched to any gene: 2. Germline V gene sequence: CDR1 SEHNR, CDR2 FQNEAQ (reference sequence). The CDR3 extends over 13 amino acids. The CDR3 coding sequence is TGTGCCAGCAGCCCAGGGGGCGACTATGGCTACACCTTC. Translated, it gives CASSPGGDYGYTF.

This clone came up a few times. The CDR3 nucleotides read TGCGCCAGCAGTAATTCCAGGGGAATCACTGAAGCTTTCTTT. It is translated as CASSNSRGITEAFF. The J gene is TRBJ1-1, the V gene TRBV5-1, with D perhaps TRBD1 (6 bases). Per germline, CDR1 SGHRS and CDR2 YFSETQ. This CDR3 spans 14 amino acids. V gave up 5 bases and J gave up 4 bases, with 15 bases separating them.

Comment on this clone: Other nucleotide sequences in the sample specify the same CDR3. CDR3 residues: CASSPPGQPQHF. The CDR3 nucleotides read TGTGCCAGCAGTCCACCGGGTCAGCCCCAGCATTTT. The chain combines TRBV27 with TRBJ1-5, with D unresolved. The V end was cut by 5 bases, the J end by 6 bases, with 8 bases between. The CDR3 spans 12 residues. The V gene's germline CDR1 is MNHEY and CDR2 SMNVEV (reference sequence).

The V gene is TRBV7-8, the J gene TRBJ1-2, with D perhaps matching TRBD1 (6 bases). The CDR3 covers 18 residues. Germline CDR1 and CDR2: SGHVS and FQNEAQ. The V gene lost 5 bases and the J gene lost 5 bases, with 27 bases spanning the gap. The DNA for the CDR3 is TGTGCCAGCAGCGACGCCGATCGGGACACGAAATATTTATATGGCTACACCTTC. Protein sequence: CASSDADRDTKYLYGYTF.

The chain is built from TRBV28 and TRBJ2-5; 7 nucleotides match TRBD2. The closer fit of TRBJ2-7 to the DNA end suggests the J call may be wrong. Germline V lookup: CDR1 MDHEN, CDR2 SYDVKM. This CDR3 has 14 residues. The CDR3 is CASSPPGRPYEQYF. CDR3 sequence (DNA): TGTGCCAGCAGTCCCCCCGGGAGGCCCTACGAGCAGTACTTC.

The V and J genes are TRBV27 and TRBJ1-2, with 8 bases fitting TRBD1. The germline CDR1 and CDR2 sequences are MNHEY and SMNVEV (reference sequence). Germline trimming cut 4 bases from V and 5 bases from J; bases unmatched to any gene: 6. The CDR3 is made up of 14 amino acids. The CDR3 loop is CASSSAGGGYGYTF. As DNA, the CDR3 is TGTGCCAGCAGTTCGGCAGGGGGCGGATATGGCTACACCTTC.

This clone came up once. The V call is TRBV11-3, the J call TRBJ2-3; D is uncertain. CDR1 is SGHNT and CDR2 is YENEEA in the germline V gene. This CDR3 contains 12 residues. Deletions cut 5 bases from V and 0 bases from J, with 3 bases between. This chain's CDR3 is CASSTSTDTQYF. DNA for the CDR3: TGTGCCAGCAGCACCAGCACAGATACGCAGTATTTT.

V is TRBV7-8 and J is TRBJ2-1; 14 bases map to TRBD2. The germline V gene has CDR1 SGHVS and CDR2 FQNEAQ. This CDR3 comprises 18 residues. V was pared by 5 bases and J by 0 bases, with 6 bases of the junction left unmatched. The CDR3 nucleotides are TGTGCCAGCAGCCCCGGGACTAGCGGGGGCAGCTCCTACAATGAGCAGTTCTTC. The encoded protein is CASSPGTSGGSSYNEQFF.